One and the same sample provided the 26 T cell receptor beta chains below, sequenced in a study of CD8+CD57+ T cells in acquired aplastic anemia. The study profiled TCR beta VDJ and CDR3 using genomic DNA as template. MiXCR, run by TCRdb on the reads, gives a single entry per CDR3 protein. The data hold more than 150,000 distinct CDR3 sequences, with about 50% observed a single time. Sequencing was done on patients that had shown CD8+CD57+ cell expansion by flow cytometry. Sequenced input: sorted CD4+, CD8+, or CD8+CD57+ T cells (not recorded which) from PBMCs. These receptors came from a human donor with aplastic anemia.

The chain combines TRBV7-4 with TRBJ1-1; D may be TRBD1 (5 bases). CDR1 is SGHVT and CDR2 is SQSDAQ in the germline V gene. Trimming removed 3 bases from V and 4 bases from J, with 9 bases in between. The CDR3 runs to 13 residues. CDR3 amino acids: CASSFPQGTEAFF. The DNA of the CDR3 is TGTGCCAGCAGCTTTCCGCAGGGCACTGAAGCTTTCTTT. The full variable domain, completed using reference TRBV7-4 and TRBJ1-1, is GAGVSQSPRYKVAKRGRDVALRCDSISGHVTLYWYRQTLGQGSEVLTYSQSDAQRDKSGRPSGRFSAERPERSVSTLKIQRTEQGDSAVYLCASSFPQGTEAFFGQGTRLTVV.

This clonotype was seen ten or more times. The rearrangement links TRBV7-3 to TRBJ2-1; D is perhaps TRBD2 (7 bases). Germline values: CDR1 SGHTA, CDR2 FQGTGA. The V end lost 5 bases, the J end lost 6 bases, and 17 bases lay between the germline ends. The CDR3 has 15 residues. The CDR3 is CASSQRGGSGNEQFF. The CDR3 bases are TGTGCCAGCAGCCAAAGGGGGGGCTCGGGCAATGAGCAGTTCTTC.

This chain connects TRBV5-1 to TRBJ2-3, with D perhaps TRBD2 (5 bases). CDR3 length: 17 residues. Germline V gene sequence: CDR1 SGHRS, CDR2 YFSETQ. V lost 0 bases to trimming and J lost 7 bases, with 21 bases between them. The CDR3 protein is CASSLAGQRTPQNTQYF. The CDR3 nucleotides read TGCGCCAGCAGCTTGGCCGGGCAGCGGACTCCACAGAATACGCAGTATTTT.

About this clonotype itself: One base away lies a much larger clone, so this may be a sequencing read error. The chain recombines TRBV12-3 or TRBV12-4 with TRBJ1-2, with a weak D call TRBD1 (5 bases). V lost 7 bases, J lost 1 base, and 16 bases lay in between. This CDR3 region has 15 residues. CDR3 region: CASTESKGCNYGYTF. In DNA form, the CDR3 reads TGTGCCAGCACCGAATCAAAGGGGTGTAACTATGGCTACACCTTC.

V usage is TRBV5-1 and J usage is TRBJ2-5, with TRBD2 matching over 15 bases. The germline V gene encodes CDR1 SGHRS and CDR2 YFSETQ. V dropped 4 bases and J dropped 3; count of bases not matched to a gene: 7. This CDR3 contains 17 residues. In DNA, the CDR3 is TGCGCCAGCAGCACCCGGACTAGCGGGGGGGCCGAAGAGACCCAGTACTTC. This gives the protein CASSTRTSGGAEETQYF. Together with reference TRBV5-1 and TRBJ2-5, the CDR3 gives the full variable domain: KAGVTQTPRYLIKTRGQQVTLSCSPISGHRSVSWYQQTPGQGLQFLFEYFSETQRNKGNFPGRFSGRQFSNSRSEMNVSTLELGDSALYLCASSTRTSGGAEETQYFGPGTRLLVL.

As for this clonotype: This is likely a read error, given that the CDR3 carries no conserved phenylalanine or tryptophan at its end. Because the CDR3's place on the DNA is in doubt, the DNA is left out and the CDR3 is given as listed by TCRdb. This chain connects TRBV19 to TRBJ2-5; TRBD1 reflects the table's D call only, with no check against the DNA. Germline V gene lookup returns CDR1 LNHDA and CDR2 SQIVND (reference sequence). Ends included, the CDR3 has 13 residues. CDR3 amino acids: CASIWGWDRDPYS.

The chain employs TRBV20-1 and TRBJ2-7; 16 bases are a match to TRBD2. The CDR3 has 15 amino acids. Trimming removed 6 bases from V and 2 bases from J; junction bases left unmatched: 4. Germline V gene data show CDR1 as DFQATT and CDR2 as SNEGSKA (reference sequence). The CDR3 nucleotides read TGCAGTGCCAGGGGACTAGCGGGGGGGACCTACGAGCAGTACTTC. It specifies CSARGLAGGTYEQYF.

The chain employs TRBV6-1 and TRBJ2-7; tentatively, D is TRBD1 (5 bases). The V gene's germline CDR1 is MNHNS and CDR2 SASEGT. V shed 1 base and J shed 4 bases, with 14 bases lying between them. CDR3 length: 15 amino acids. CDR3 in amino acids: CASSEGTSTLYEQYF. The CDR3, as DNA: TGTGCCAGCAGTGAAGGGACATCCACTCTATACGAGCAGTACTTC.

The chain employs TRBV7-2 and TRBJ2-7, with D possibly being TRBD2 (5 bases). Trimming left V 6 bases short and J 5 bases short, with 17 bases between. Germline CDR1 is SGHTA and CDR2 is FQGNSA. CDR3 length: 14 amino acids. Here the CDR3 reads CASSLPTSLHEQYF. The CDR3 DNA follows: TGTGCCAGCAGTCTTCCCACTAGTTTACACGAGCAGTACTTC.

This chain connects TRBV20-1 to TRBJ1-1, with 7 nucleotides matching TRBD1. CDR1 DFQATT and CDR2 SNEGSKA come from the germline V gene (reference sequence). Trimming removed 6 bases from V and 7 bases from J; junction bases left unmatched: 8. This CDR3 has 12 residues. As DNA, the CDR3 is TGCAGTGCCAGAAGGGGGCAGGGTGAAGCTTTCTTT. Translated, it gives CSARRGQGEAFF.

V usage is TRBV2 and J usage is TRBJ2-7, with D maybe TRBD2 (6 bases). Germline CDR1 SNHLY, CDR2 FYNNEI. Trimming removed 9 bases at V and 1 base at J, with 16 bases between. CDR3 size: 14 residues. The CDR3 DNA is TGTGCCAGAGGAAATCCCGGGACTTCCTACGAGCAGTACTTC. Translated: CARGNPGTSYEQYF.

This clonotype was seen at least ten times. The genes are TRBV6-5 and TRBJ1-1; 7 bases are a match to TRBD1. Germline CDR1 MNHEY, CDR2 SVGAGI. Losses at the gene ends were 2 bases for V and 1 base for J; bases not matched to a gene: 4. The length of the CDR3 is 15 residues. The CDR3 sequence is CASSYARTGNTEAFF. CDR3 nucleotide sequence: TGTGCCAGCAGTTACGCTAGGACAGGGAACACTGAAGCTTTCTTT.

J is TRBJ2-7 and V is TRBV7-3; the match to TRBD1 covers 7 bases. This CDR3 has 15 amino acids. In germline, CDR1 is SGHTA, CDR2 FQGTGA. V was clipped by 8 bases and J by 2 bases; unmatched bases: 12. Written as DNA, the CDR3 is TGTGCCAGCGGTAAGGACAGGATAGGCCCCTACGAGCAGTACTTC. Protein sequence: CASGKDRIGPYEQYF.

In the case of this clonotype: An end of the junction differs from the germline gene, which may be a read error. The V and J genes are TRBV10-3 and TRBJ2-7; 8 positions agree with TRBD1. Germline CDR1 ENHRY, CDR2 SYGVKD. The CDR3 is 17 amino acids. The CDR3 spells CAISGQGKGSTSYEPYF. In nucleotides, the CDR3 is TGTGCCATCAGTGGACAGGGGAAAGGTTCCACCTCCTACGAGCCGTACTTC.

This clonotype is a singleton in its sample. The rearrangement uses TRBV7-2 and TRBJ2-6; D is undetermined. Trimming took off 2 bases at V and 9 bases at J, with 8 bases between the two ends. This CDR3 spans 13 amino acids. Germline CDR1 and CDR2: SGHTA and FQGNSA. CDR3 protein: CASSLLRVNVLTF. DNA for the CDR3: TGTGCCAGCAGCTTATTACGTGTCAACGTCCTGACTTTC.

The rearrangement joins TRBV2 to TRBJ2-7; 8 bases line up with TRBD1. Germline CDR1 and CDR2: SNHLY and FYNNEI. V was clipped by 4 bases and J by 3 bases; unmatched bases: 8. CDR3 length equals 15 residues. The CDR3 loop is CASSGRDRRYYEQYF. The CDR3, as DNA: TGTGCCAGCAGTGGCCGGGACAGGCGTTACTACGAGCAGTACTTC.

The V and J genes are TRBV10-3 and TRBJ2-3, with 7 bases fitting TRBD1. V shed 7 bases and J 3 bases; nucleotides not matched to a gene: 10. Per the germline V gene, CDR1 is ENHRY and CDR2 is SYGVKD. The CDR3 is 15 amino acids. The CDR3 DNA reads TGTGCCATCACAGGGCGACAGGGAGCAACAGATACGCAGTATTTT. It specifies CAITGRQGATDTQYF.

This clonotype has a handful of counts. As DNA, the CDR3 is TGTGCCAGCTCACCCGGGACAGGGGGCTACACCTTC. As protein: CASSPGTGGYTF. The gene calls are TRBV2 and TRBJ1-2, with 9 bases matching TRBD1. Germline V gene lookup returns CDR1 SNHLY and CDR2 FYNNEI. V shed 8 bases and J 8 bases; nucleotides not matched to a gene: 6. This CDR3 region has 12 residues.

This clonotype was seen ten or more times. The chain employs TRBV7-9 and TRBJ2-1, with D possibly being TRBD2 (6 bases). Trimming took off 0 bases at V and 8 bases at J, with 8 bases between the two ends. Per germline, CDR1 SEHNR and CDR2 FQNEAQ (reference sequence). The CDR3 sequence is 13 residues long. The CDR3 is CASSLAWRDEQFF. DNA of the CDR3: TGTGCCAGCAGCTTAGCGTGGAGGGATGAGCAGTTCTTC.

This chain joins TRBV11-2 and TRBJ1-6, with unresolved D. The V gene lost 5 bases and the J gene lost 13 bases, with 18 bases spanning the gap. The germline CDR1 and CDR2 sequences are SGHAT and FQNNGV. The CDR3 contains 14 residues. The CDR3 DNA follows: TGTGCCAGCAGCCCCCTAGAGTATGTTTATCCCCTCCACTTT. Its protein is CASSPLEYVYPLHF.

As concerns this clonotype: With a much larger clone just one base away, this may be a read error. The chain employs TRBV5-8 and TRBJ2-2; the D gene is possibly TRBD2 (6 bases). This CDR3 comprises 15 residues. Germline CDR1 SGHTS, CDR2 YDEGEE. This CDR3 is CASSGPQGSGGKLFF. As DNA, the CDR3 is TGTGCCAGCAGCGGCCCCCAGGGCAGCGGCGGGAAGCTGTTTTTT.

This chain joins TRBV5-4 and TRBJ2-7; D perhaps matches TRBD2 (5 bases). Trimming pared 2 bases from V and 6 bases from J, leaving 15 bases between. The CDR3 is made up of 14 amino acids. The V gene's germline CDR1 is SGHNT and CDR2 YYREEE (reference sequence). CDR3 in amino acids: CASSFSLASGEQYF. The CDR3 region has the DNA TGTGCCAGCAGCTTCAGTCTAGCCTCGGGCGAGCAGTACTTC. The whole variable domain, remainder taken from reference TRBV5-4 and TRBJ2-7, is ETGVTQSPTHLIKTRGQQVTLRCSSQSGHNTVSWYQQALGQGPQFIFQYYREEENGRGNFPPRFSGLQFPNYSSELNVNALELDDSALYLCASSFSLASGEQYFGPGTRLTVT.

On this clonotype: A junction boundary mismatches the germline segment, possibly from a read error. The CDR3 DNA reads as TGTGCCAGCAGCTTAGGGCCCAGGGAGACCCAGCACTTC. Its protein is CASSLGPRETQHF. This chain links TRBV7-2 with TRBJ2-5; the D gene could be TRBD1 or TRBD2 (5 bases each). The CDR3 length is 13 residues. CDR1 is SGHTA, CDR2 FQGNSA, per germline.

This sequence joins TRBV7-3 and TRBJ1-5, with D tentatively TRBD1 (5 bases). Trimming took 2 bases from V and 9 from J, leaving 17 bases between them. The CDR3 has 15 residues. The germline CDR1 and CDR2 sequences are SGHTA and FQGTGA. CDR3 nucleotide sequence: TGTGCCAGCAGCTTAGAAGGGGCAACGGACCTGCCCCAGCATTTT. It codes for CASSLEGATDLPQHF.

The table lists this clonotype with many counts. Relative to the germline gene, one junction end is altered; a read error may explain this. The chain has TRBV15 and TRBJ2-1; D unclear. Germline CDR1 and CDR2: LNHNV and YYDKDF (reference sequence). This CDR3 contains 16 residues. The CDR3: CATSRQGRSPYNKQFF. In DNA, the CDR3 is TGTGCCACCAGCAGGCAAGGAAGGTCTCCCTACAATAAGCAGTTCTTC.

The table lists this clonotype with a few counts. This chain links TRBV6-1 with TRBJ1-3; TRBD1 matches 9 bases. Losses at the gene ends were 0 bases for V and 4 bases for J; bases not matched to a gene: 7. Per germline, CDR1 MNHNS and CDR2 SASEGT. The CDR3 spans 17 residues. The CDR3 DNA is TGTGCCAGCAGTGAAGCTAGGACAGGGGAGTGGGGAAACACCATATATTTT. Translation gives CASSEARTGEWGNTIYF.